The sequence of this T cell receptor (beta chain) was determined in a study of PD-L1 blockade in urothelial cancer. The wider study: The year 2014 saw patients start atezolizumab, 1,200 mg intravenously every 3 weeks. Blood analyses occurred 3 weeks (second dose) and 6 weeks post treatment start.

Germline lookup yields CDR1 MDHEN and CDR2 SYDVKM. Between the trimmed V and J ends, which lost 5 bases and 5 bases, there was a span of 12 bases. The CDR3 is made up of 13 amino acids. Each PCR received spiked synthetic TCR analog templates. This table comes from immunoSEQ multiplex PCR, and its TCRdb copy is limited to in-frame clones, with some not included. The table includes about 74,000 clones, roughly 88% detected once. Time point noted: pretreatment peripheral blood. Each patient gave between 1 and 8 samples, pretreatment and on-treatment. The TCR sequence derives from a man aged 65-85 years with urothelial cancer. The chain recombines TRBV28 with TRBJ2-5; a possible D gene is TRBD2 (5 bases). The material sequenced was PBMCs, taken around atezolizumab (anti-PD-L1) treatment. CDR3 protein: CASSVGREETQYF. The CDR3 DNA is TGTGCCAGCAGTGTCGGAAGGGAGGAGACCCAGTACTTC.